This passage covers 26 T cell receptor beta chains from one sample sequenced in a study of technical replicates of blood from a handful of donors. Generated by immunoSEQ multiplex PCR, the TCRdb table keeps only in-frame clones and is missing some. The table has 9,500 to 15,000 clones, around 94% seen once. The sample comprised PBMCs. These receptors all stem from a human donor in good health.

This sequence joins TRBV27 and TRBJ2-2; 7 nucleotides align to TRBD1. CDR3 size: 15 residues. The ends lost 8 bases at V and 3 bases at J; junction bases unmatched: 9. The germline V gene has CDR1 MNHEY and CDR2 SMNVEV (reference sequence). CDR3 nucleotides: TGTGCCAGCCGCTACTGGGACAGAGACACCGGGGAGCTGTTTTTT. This gives the protein CASRYWDRDTGELFF.

This chain joins TRBV6-5 and TRBJ2-2, with 11 bases lining up with TRBD1. CDR1 MNHEY and CDR2 SVGAGI come from the germline V gene. The CDR3 totals 15 residues. The J segment lost 5 bases and the V segment lost 6 bases, leaving 5 bases of the junction unmatched. In DNA, the CDR3 is TGTGCCAGCAGGGCCGGGACAGGGGGGACCGGGGAGCTGTTTTTT. The encoded protein is CASRAGTGGTGELFF.

This chain links TRBV5-1 with TRBJ2-2; 12 bases line up with TRBD2. J was trimmed by 7 bases and V by 0 bases; bases with no gene match: 7. This CDR3 spans 17 amino acids. Germline values: CDR1 SGHRS, CDR2 YFSETQ. The CDR3 nucleotides read TGCGCCAGCAGCTTGGGCTCTAGCGGGAGGGCCCTCGGGGAGCTGTTTTTT. Protein sequence: CASSLGSSGRALGELFF.

The rearrangement uses TRBV18 and TRBJ1-1; the D is unclear. V lost 6 bases and J 1 base, leaving 12 bases between the germline ends. Looked up from germline, CDR1 is KGHSH and CDR2 is LQKENI. This CDR3 region has 14 residues. In DNA, the CDR3 is TGTGCCAGCTCCCCAGGACTCCGGAACACTGAAGCTTTCTTT. Protein: CASSPGLRNTEAFF.

The chain employs TRBV2 and TRBJ2-5; TRBD2 matches 7 bases. The junction had 13 bases not matched to a gene; V was cut back by 6 bases and J by 3 bases. The CDR3 has 16 residues. Per the germline V gene, CDR1 is SNHLY and CDR2 is FYNNEI. CDR3 region: CASRGVAGGTKETQYF. For the CDR3, the DNA is TGTGCCAGCAGGGGGGTAGCGGGCGGGACTAAAGAGACCCAGTACTTC.

The chain uses TRBV5-1 and TRBJ2-7; weak D call: TRBD2 (5 bases). V was clipped by 0 bases and J by 1 base, with 8 bases between them. The CDR3 contains 14 residues. The germline CDR1 and CDR2 sequences are SGHRS and YFSETQ. This CDR3 reads CASSLDAGSYEQYF. In nucleotides, the CDR3 is TGCGCCAGCAGCTTGGATGCGGGTTCCTACGAGCAGTACTTC.

In this sample, this clone turned up once. The rearrangement links TRBV28 to TRBJ2-1; 7 bases fit TRBD1. Germline values: CDR1 MDHEN, CDR2 SYDVKM. V was pared by 5 bases and J by 2 bases, with 6 bases of the junction left unmatched. This CDR3 comprises 15 residues. The CDR3 reads CASSDLGTAYNEQFF. CDR3 DNA sequence: TGTGCCAGCAGTGATTTAGGGACAGCCTACAATGAGCAGTTCTTC.

In its sample, this clone was seen once. This chain links TRBV4-1 with TRBJ2-7; possible D gene TRBD1, 6 bases. Trimming shortened V by 0 bases and J by 2 bases, and 20 bases separated the two germline ends. This CDR3 has 18 amino acids. Germline CDR1 MGHRA, CDR2 YSYEKL. The CDR3 DNA sequence: TGCGCCAGCAGCCAAGATTTTTTTGTGGGACAAGGCCCCTACGAGCAGTACTTC. It yields the protein CASSQDFFVGQGPYEQYF.

This clone has just one count. J is TRBJ2-7 and V is TRBV4-1, with 10 nucleotides matching TRBD1. Germline V gene sequence: CDR1 MGHRA, CDR2 YSYEKL. Trimming took 5 bases from V and 2 from J; bases not matched to a gene: 6. The CDR3 has 15 residues. The CDR3 DNA reads TGCGCCAGCAGCTACGCCGGGACAGGGGCCTACGAGCAGTACTTC. Amino acid sequence: CASSYAGTGAYEQYF.

The chain couples TRBV5-6 to TRBJ1-2, with D perhaps matching TRBD1 (5 bases). Between the trimmed V and J ends, which lost 4 bases and 8 bases, there was a span of 18 bases. This CDR3 spans 14 amino acids. Germline assignment: CDR1 SGHDT and CDR2 YYEEEE. CDR3 in DNA: TGTGCCAGCAGCGCCGGACATATTTTTGAAGGCTACACCTTC. Translating it yields CASSAGHIFEGYTF.

The rearrangement uses TRBV28 and TRBJ1-1; unclear D gene. Germline lookup yields CDR1 MDHEN and CDR2 SYDVKM. V lost 7 bases, J lost 5 bases, and 8 bases lay in between. This CDR3 contains 11 residues. The DNA for the CDR3 is TGTGCCAGCATCATGGAGACTGAAGCTTTCTTT. This sequence encodes CASIMETEAFF.

The chain employs TRBV6-1 and TRBJ2-3; 10 bases are a match to TRBD2. J lost 2 bases, V lost 2 bases, and 7 bases had no gene match. In germline, CDR1 is MNHNS, CDR2 SASEGT. The CDR3 covers 17 residues. CDR3 DNA: TGTGCCAGCAGTGAATTTAGGACTAGCGGCTCCACAGATACGCAGTATTTT. Encoded protein: CASSEFRTSGSTDTQYF.

This chain connects TRBV9 to TRBJ1-3, with TRBD1 identical over 7 bases. This CDR3 region has 17 residues. Germline CDR1 reads SGDLS; CDR2 reads YYNGEE. V gave up 0 bases and J gave up 4 bases; unmatched junction bases: 10. The CDR3 loop reads CASSVGGTGEIGNTIYF. The CDR3 nucleotides are TGTGCCAGCAGCGTAGGAGGAACAGGGGAAATAGGAAACACCATATATTTT. Together with reference TRBV9 and TRBJ1-3, the CDR3 gives the full variable domain: DSGVTQTPKHLITATGQRVTLRCSPRSGDLSVYWYQQSLDQGLQFLIQYYNGEERAKGNILERFSAQQFPDLHSELNLSSLELGDSALYFCASSVGGTGEIGNTIYFGEGSWLTVV.

In the case of this clone: Other DNA sequences in the sample encode the same CDR3. This chain connects TRBV4-1 to TRBJ2-1, with D possibly matching TRBD1 (5 bases). Germline V gene sequence: CDR1 MGHRA, CDR2 YSYEKL. V lost 0 bases to trimming and J lost 10 bases, with 10 bases between them. The CDR3 has 13 residues. CDR3 amino acids: CASSQDQGNEQFF. The CDR3 nucleotides are TGCGCCAGCAGCCAAGATCAGGGAAACGAGCAGTTCTTC.

V usage is TRBV5-1 and J usage is TRBJ2-3; 7 positions agree with TRBD1. CDR3 length equals 17 residues. The junction had 13 bases not matched to a gene; V was cut back by 3 bases and J by 3 bases. CDR1 and CDR2 from the germline V gene are SGHRS and YFSETQ. As DNA, the CDR3 is TGCGCCAGCAGCTGGCAGGGGGAGCCCGGAGGAACAGATACGCAGTATTTT. It translates to CASSWQGEPGGTDTQYF. Supplemented by reference TRBV5-1 and TRBJ2-3, the full variable domain reads KAGVTQTPRYLIKTRGQQVTLSCSPISGHRSVSWYQQTPGQGLQFLFEYFSETQRNKGNFPGRFSGRQFSNSRSEMNVSTLELGDSALYLCASSWQGEPGGTDTQYFGPGTRLTVL.

DNA of the CDR3: TGTGCCAGCAGCCCACGACTAGCGGAAAGCACAGATACGCAGTATTTT. It translates to CASSPRLAESTDTQYF. The V gene is TRBV13, the J gene TRBJ2-3, with TRBD2 matching 9 bases. Germline V gives CDR1 PRHDT, CDR2 FYEKMQ (reference sequence). The junction had 6 bases not matched to a gene; V was cut back by 5 bases and J by 0 bases. This CDR3 spans 16 amino acids.

This rearrangement joins TRBV19 to TRBJ2-6; D is unclear. The CDR3 extends over 14 amino acids. V dropped 5 bases and J dropped 2 bases, with 7 bases sitting between them. The germline CDR1 and CDR2 sequences are LNHDA and SQIVND (reference sequence). The CDR3 loop reads CASSWQAGANVLTF. In DNA, the CDR3 is TGTGCCAGTAGTTGGCAAGCTGGGGCCAACGTCCTGACTTTC.

CDR3 loop: CASSLYREGEKLFF. CDR3 sequence (DNA): TGTGCCAGCAGTTTGTACAGGGAGGGTGAAAAACTGTTTTTT. The genes are TRBV28 and TRBJ1-4; TRBD1 is a possible D gene (6 bases). Trimming stripped 3 bases from V and 7 bases from J, with 12 bases between. Germline V gives CDR1 MDHEN, CDR2 SYDVKM. The CDR3 sequence is 14 residues long.

The CDR3 loop is CAWSVQSGPAGTQYF. The CDR3 DNA sequence: TGTGCCTGGAGTGTACAGTCAGGGCCCGCGGGGACGCAGTATTTT. The chain is built from TRBV30 and TRBJ2-3; tentative D call: TRBD2 (6 bases). CDR1 is GTSNPN, CDR2 SVGIG, per germline (reference sequence). The V gene lost 0 bases and the J gene lost 9 bases, with 19 bases spanning the gap. This CDR3 comprises 15 residues.

The rearrangement uses TRBV7-9 and TRBJ1-2; weak D call: TRBD1 (5 bases). V was clipped by 1 base and J by 9 bases, with 18 bases between them. The germline V gene encodes CDR1 SEHNR and CDR2 FQNEAQ (reference sequence). The CDR3 sequence is 15 residues long. This CDR3 reads CASSLGGEVSTSYTF. The CDR3 DNA is TGTGCCAGCAGCTTAGGGGGGGAGGTTTCGACGAGCTACACCTTC.

This rearrangement joins TRBV7-8 to TRBJ2-7, with TRBD2 matching over 7 bases. From germline, CDR1 is SGHVS and CDR2 FQNEAQ. The CDR3 totals 13 residues. Trimming cost V 5 bases and J 5 bases; bases outside gene matches: 6. As DNA, the CDR3 is TGTGCCAGCAGCCCGCCCCGGGGGGACGAGCAGTACTTC. This codes for CASSPPRGDEQYF.

Only one count was recorded for this clone. This rearrangement joins TRBV15 to TRBJ1-4; 7 bases are shared with TRBD1. Germline V gene lookup returns CDR1 LNHNV and CDR2 YYDKDF (reference sequence). This CDR3 is 14 amino acids long. After removal of 6 bases from V and 4 bases from J, the junction contained 5 bases not matched to a gene. The CDR3 loop is CATRTTGFNEKLFF. The DNA of the CDR3 is TGTGCCACCAGAACGACAGGGTTTAATGAAAAACTGTTTTTT.

CDR3 sequence reads: CASSEQGVNNEQFF. The DNA for the CDR3 is TGCGCCAGCAGTGAACAGGGGGTTAACAATGAGCAGTTCTTC. The chain carries TRBV10-2 and TRBJ2-1, with 8 bases identical to TRBD1. The CDR3 totals 14 residues. Looked up from germline, CDR1 is WSHSY and CDR2 is SAAADI. Losses at the gene ends were 3 bases for V and 5 bases for J; bases not matched to a gene: 3.

This chain joins TRBV29-1 and TRBJ2-2; D is unclear. Germline V CDR1 and CDR2: SQVTM, ANQGSEA. V lost 7 bases and J lost 5, with 11 bases in between. The CDR3 runs 12 residues. The CDR3 region is CSAYVSTGELFF. DNA for the CDR3: TGCAGCGCCTACGTTTCTACCGGGGAGCTGTTTTTT.

The chain couples TRBV29-1 to TRBJ2-7; 10 nucleotides line up with TRBD2. The V gene's germline CDR1 is SQVTM and CDR2 ANQGSEA. This CDR3 contains 16 residues. Trimming at V came to 8 bases and at J to 3 bases, leaving 16 bases not matched to a gene. This chain's CDR3 is CSTRKARSGRGYEQYF. CDR3 nucleotides: TGCAGCACAAGAAAAGCTAGAAGCGGGAGGGGCTACGAGCAGTACTTC.

The chain employs TRBV6-5 and TRBJ2-1; D unresolved. V shed 4 bases and J shed 4 bases, with 8 bases lying between them. Germline CDR1 and CDR2: MNHEY and SVGAGI. The CDR3 covers 13 residues. CDR3 sequence (DNA): TGTGCCAGCAGTTCCACAGATTACAATGAGCAGTTCTTC. Protein: CASSSTDYNEQFF.